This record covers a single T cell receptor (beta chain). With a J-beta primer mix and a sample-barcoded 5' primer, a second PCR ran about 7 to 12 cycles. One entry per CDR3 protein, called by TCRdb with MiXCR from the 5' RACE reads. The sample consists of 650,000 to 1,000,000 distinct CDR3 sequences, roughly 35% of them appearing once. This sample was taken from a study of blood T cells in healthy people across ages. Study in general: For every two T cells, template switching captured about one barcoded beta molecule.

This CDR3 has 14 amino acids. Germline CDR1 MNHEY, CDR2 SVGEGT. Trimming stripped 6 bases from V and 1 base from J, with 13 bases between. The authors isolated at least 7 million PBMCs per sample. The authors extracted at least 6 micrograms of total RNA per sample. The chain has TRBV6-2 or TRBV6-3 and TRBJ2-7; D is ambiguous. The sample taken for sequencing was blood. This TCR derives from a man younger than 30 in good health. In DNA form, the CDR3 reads TGTGCCAGCAGGTCCCACGACGGTTCCTACGAGCAGTACTTC. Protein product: CASRSHDGSYEQYF.